A single TCR beta chain is shown here with its context. The sample comes from a study of blood T cell repertoires in COVID-19. Study-wide context: Specimens from acute and convalescent COVID-19 originated in the United States, Italy and Spain.

The CDR3 extends over 14 amino acids. Germline values: CDR1 MDHEN, CDR2 SYDVKM. V dropped 4 bases and J dropped 3 bases, with 12 bases sitting between them. Profiling relied on immunoSEQ multiplex PCR, and the TCRdb table lists in-frame clones only, not all of them. The table lists 51,000 or so clones, roughly 90% of them singletons. This sequence originates from a man aged 80 or over with active or convalescent COVID-19. The sample taken for sequencing was peripheral blood. The V gene is TRBV28, the J gene TRBJ1-2; perhaps TRBD1 as D (6 bases). In nucleotides, the CDR3 is TGTGCCAGCAGTTCAGGGGTTGGGGACTATGGCTACACCTTC. It specifies CASSSGVGDYGYTF.